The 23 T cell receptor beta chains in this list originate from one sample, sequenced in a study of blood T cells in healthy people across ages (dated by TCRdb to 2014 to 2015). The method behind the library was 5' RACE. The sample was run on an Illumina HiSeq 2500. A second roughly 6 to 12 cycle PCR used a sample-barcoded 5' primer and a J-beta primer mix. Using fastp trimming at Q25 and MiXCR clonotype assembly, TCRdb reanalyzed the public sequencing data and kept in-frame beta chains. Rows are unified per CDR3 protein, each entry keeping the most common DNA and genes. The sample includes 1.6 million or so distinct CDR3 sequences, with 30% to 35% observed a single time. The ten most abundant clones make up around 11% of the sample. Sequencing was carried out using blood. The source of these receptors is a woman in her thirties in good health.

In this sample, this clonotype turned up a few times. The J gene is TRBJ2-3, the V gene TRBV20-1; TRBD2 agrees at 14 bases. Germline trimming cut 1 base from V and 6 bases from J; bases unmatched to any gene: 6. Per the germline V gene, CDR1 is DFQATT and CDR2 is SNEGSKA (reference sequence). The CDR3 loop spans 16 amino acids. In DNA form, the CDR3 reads TGCAGTGCTAGAGCCGGGACTAGCGGGGGCGGGGATACGCAGTATTTT. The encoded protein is CSARAGTSGGGDTQYF.

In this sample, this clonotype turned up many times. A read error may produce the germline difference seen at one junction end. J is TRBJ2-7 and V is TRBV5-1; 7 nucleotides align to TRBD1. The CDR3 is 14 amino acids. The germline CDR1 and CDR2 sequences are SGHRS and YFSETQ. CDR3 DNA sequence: TGTGCCAGCAGCCTGACAGACAGGGTATACGAGCAGTACTTC. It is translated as CASSLTDRVYEQYF.

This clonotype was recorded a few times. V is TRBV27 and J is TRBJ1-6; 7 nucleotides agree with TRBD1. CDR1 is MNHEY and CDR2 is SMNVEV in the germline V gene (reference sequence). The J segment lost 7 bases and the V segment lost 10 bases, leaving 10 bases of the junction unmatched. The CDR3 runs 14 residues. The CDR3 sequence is CAIRSGGSNSPLHF. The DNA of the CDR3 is TGTGCCATCCGGTCAGGGGGAAGCAATTCACCCCTCCACTTT.

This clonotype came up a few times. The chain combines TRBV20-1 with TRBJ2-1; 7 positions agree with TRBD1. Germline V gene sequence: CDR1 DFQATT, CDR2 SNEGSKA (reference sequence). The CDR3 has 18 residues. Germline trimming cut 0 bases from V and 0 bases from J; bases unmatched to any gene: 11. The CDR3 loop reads CSARETVSGGSSYNEQFF. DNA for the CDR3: TGCAGTGCTAGAGAGACCGTTTCAGGGGGAAGCTCCTACAATGAGCAGTTCTTC.

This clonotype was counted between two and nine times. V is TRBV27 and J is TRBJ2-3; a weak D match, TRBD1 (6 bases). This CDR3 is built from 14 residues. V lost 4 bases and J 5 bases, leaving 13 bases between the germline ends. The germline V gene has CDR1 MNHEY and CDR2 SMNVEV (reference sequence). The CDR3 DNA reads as TGTGCCAGCAGTTCTAACTTACAGGGAGATACGCAGTATTTT. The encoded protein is CASSSNLQGDTQYF.

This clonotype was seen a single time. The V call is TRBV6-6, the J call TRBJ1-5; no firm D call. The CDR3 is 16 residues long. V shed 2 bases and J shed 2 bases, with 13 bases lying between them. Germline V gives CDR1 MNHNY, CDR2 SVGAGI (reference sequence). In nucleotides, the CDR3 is TGTGCCAGCAGTTACGGCCTCGGGAAAGGCAATCAGCCCCAGCATTTT. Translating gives CASSYGLGKGNQPQHF.

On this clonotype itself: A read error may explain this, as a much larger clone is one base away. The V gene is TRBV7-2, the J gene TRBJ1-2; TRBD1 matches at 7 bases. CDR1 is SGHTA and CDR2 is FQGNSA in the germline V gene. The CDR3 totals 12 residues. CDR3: CAGSHRGYGYTF. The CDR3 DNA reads TGTGCCGGCAGCCACAGGGGATATGGCTACACCTTC.

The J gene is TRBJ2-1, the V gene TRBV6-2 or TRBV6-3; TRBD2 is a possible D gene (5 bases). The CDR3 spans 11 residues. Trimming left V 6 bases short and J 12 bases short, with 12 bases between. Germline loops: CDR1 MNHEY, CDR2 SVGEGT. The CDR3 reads CASSLPGMQFF. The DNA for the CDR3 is TGTGCCAGCAGCTTACCGGGGATGCAGTTCTTC.

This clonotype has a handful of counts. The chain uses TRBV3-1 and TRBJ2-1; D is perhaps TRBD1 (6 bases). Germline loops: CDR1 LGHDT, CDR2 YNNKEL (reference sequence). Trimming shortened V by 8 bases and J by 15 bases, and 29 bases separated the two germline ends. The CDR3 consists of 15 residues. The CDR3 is CASYEYRDRGPTWFF. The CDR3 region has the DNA TGTGCCAGCTACGAATACAGGGACCGAGGGCCGACTTGGTTCTTC.

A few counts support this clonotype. The CDR3 bases are TGTGCCAGCAGCCTGACGACAGCCTTCTACGAGCAGTACTTC. Protein: CASSLTTAFYEQYF. The chain recombines TRBV7-9 with TRBJ2-7, with TRBD1 as a possible D gene (5 bases). There are 14 residues in the CDR3. Germline-derived CDR1 and CDR2 are SEHNR and FQNEAQ (reference sequence). The ends were cut back, 5 bases at V and 3 bases at J, with 14 bases in the middle.

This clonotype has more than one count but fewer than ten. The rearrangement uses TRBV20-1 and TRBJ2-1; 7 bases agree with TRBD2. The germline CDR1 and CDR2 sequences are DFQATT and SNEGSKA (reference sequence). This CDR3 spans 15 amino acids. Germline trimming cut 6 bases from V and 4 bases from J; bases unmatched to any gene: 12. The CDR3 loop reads CSADPGLRDYNEQFF. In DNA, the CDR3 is TGCAGTGCGGATCCGGGACTACGCGATTACAATGAGCAGTTCTTC.

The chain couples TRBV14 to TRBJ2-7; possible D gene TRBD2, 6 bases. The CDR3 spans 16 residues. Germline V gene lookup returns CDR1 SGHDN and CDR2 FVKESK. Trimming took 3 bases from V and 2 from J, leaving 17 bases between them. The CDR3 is CASSQAGLARTYEQYF. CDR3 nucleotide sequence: TGTGCCAGCAGCCAGGCGGGGCTAGCGAGGACCTACGAGCAGTACTTC.

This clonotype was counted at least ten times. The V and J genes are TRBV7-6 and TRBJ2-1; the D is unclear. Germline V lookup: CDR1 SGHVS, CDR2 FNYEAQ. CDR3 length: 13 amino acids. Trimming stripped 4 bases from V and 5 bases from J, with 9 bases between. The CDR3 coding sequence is TGTGCCAGCAGCTCGAGACTTGACAATGAGCAGTTCTTC. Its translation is CASSSRLDNEQFF. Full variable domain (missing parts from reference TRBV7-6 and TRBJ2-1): GAGVSQSPRYKVTKRGQDVALRCDPISGHVSLYWYRQALGQGPEFLTYFNYEAQQDKSGLPNDRFSAERPEGSISTLTIQRTEQRDSAMYRCASSSRLDNEQFFGPGTRLTVL.

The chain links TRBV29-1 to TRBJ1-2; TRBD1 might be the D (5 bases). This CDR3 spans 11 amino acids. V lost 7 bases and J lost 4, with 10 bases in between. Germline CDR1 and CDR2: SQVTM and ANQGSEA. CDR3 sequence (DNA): TGCAGCGGCAGGGATCTCTATGGCTACACCTTC. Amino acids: CSGRDLYGYTF.

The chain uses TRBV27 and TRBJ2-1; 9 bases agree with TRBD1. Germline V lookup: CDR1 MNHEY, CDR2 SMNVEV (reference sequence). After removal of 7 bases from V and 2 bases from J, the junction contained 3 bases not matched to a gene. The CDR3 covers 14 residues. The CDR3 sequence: CASNTGGAYNEQFF. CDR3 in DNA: TGTGCCAGCAACACAGGGGGCGCCTACAATGAGCAGTTCTTC.

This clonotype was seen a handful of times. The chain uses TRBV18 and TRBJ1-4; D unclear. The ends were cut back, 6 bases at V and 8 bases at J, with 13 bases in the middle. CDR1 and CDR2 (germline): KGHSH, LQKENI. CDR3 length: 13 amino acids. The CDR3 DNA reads TGTGCCAGCTCGGGGTTCGAGAGCGAAAAACTGTTTTTT. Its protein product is CASSGFESEKLFF.

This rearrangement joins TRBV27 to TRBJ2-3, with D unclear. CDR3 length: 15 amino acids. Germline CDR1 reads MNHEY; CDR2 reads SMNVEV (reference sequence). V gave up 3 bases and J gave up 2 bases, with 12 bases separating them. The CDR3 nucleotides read TGTGCCAGCAGTTTCGTTTTGGCCCCCACAGATACGCAGTATTTT. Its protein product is CASSFVLAPTDTQYF.

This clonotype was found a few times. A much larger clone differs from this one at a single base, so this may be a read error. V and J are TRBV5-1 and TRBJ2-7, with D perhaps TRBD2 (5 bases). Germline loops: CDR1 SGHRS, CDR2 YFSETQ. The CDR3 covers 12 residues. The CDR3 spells CASSPDDYKQYF. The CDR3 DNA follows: TGCGCCAGCAGCCCGGACGACTACAAGCAGTACTTC.

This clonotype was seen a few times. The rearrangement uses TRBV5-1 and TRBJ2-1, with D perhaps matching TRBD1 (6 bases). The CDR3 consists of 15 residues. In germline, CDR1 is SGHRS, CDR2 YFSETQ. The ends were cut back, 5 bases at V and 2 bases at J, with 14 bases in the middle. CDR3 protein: CASRPTGQTYNEQFF. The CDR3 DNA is TGCGCCAGCAGACCGACAGGACAGACCTACAATGAGCAGTTCTTC.

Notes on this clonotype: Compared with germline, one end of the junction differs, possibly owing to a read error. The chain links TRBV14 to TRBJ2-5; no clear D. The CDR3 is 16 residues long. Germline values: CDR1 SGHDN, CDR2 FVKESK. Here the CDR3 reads CASSQDRRRTQEAQYF. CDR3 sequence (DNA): TGTGCCAGCAGCCAAGATAGGCGGCGGACCCAAGAGGCCCAGTACTTC.

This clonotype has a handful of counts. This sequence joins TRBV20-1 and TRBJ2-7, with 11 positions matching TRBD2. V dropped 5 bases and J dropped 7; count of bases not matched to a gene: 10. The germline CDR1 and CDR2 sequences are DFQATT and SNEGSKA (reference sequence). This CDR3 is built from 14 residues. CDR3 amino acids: CSASSGGRPWEQYF. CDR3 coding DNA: TGCAGTGCTTCTAGCGGGGGGCGCCCCTGGGAGCAGTACTTC.

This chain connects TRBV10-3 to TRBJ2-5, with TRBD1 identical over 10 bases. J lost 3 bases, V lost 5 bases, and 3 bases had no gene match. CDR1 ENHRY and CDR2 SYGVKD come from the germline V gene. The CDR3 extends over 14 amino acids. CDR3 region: CAISPGTGEETQYF. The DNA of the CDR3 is TGTGCCATCAGTCCCGGGACAGGGGAAGAGACCCAGTACTTC.

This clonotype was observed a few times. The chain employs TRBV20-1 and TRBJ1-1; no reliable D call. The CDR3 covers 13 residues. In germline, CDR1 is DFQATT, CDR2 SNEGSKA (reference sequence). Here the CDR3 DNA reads TGCGGGCTCTGGGAAGACACTAACACTGAAGCTTTCTTT. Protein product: CGLWEDTNTEAFF.